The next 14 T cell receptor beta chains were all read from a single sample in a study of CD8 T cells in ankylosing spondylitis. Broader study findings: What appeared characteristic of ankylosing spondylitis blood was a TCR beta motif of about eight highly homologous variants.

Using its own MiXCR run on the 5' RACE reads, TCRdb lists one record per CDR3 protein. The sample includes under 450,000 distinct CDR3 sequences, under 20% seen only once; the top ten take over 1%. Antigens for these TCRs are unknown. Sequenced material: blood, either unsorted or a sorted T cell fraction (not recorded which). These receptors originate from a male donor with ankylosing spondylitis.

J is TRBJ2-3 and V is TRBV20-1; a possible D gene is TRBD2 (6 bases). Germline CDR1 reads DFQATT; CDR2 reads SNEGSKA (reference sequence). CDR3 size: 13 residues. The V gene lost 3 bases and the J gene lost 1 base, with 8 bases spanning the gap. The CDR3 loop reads CSASGRGTDTQYF. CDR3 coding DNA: TGCAGTGCTAGCGGGAGAGGCACAGATACGCAGTATTTT.

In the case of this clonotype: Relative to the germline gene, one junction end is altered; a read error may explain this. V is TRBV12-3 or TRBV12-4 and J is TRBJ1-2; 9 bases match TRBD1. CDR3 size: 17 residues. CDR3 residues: CACSSGTGKIRPYGYTF. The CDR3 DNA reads TGTGCCTGCAGTAGCGGGACAGGGAAAATCAGACCCTATGGCTACACCTTC.

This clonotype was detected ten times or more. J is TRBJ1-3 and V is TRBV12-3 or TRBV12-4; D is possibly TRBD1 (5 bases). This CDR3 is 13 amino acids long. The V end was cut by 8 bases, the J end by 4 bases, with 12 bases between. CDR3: CASGQGSGNTIYF. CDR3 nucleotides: TGTGCCAGCGGGCAGGGATCGGGAAACACCATATATTTT.

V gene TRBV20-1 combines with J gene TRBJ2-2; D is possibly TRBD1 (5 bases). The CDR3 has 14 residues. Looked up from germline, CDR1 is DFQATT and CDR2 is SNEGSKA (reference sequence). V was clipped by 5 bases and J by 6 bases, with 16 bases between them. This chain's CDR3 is CSAPQTKGAGELFF. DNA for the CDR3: TGCAGTGCTCCCCAGACAAAAGGGGCCGGGGAGCTGTTTTTT.

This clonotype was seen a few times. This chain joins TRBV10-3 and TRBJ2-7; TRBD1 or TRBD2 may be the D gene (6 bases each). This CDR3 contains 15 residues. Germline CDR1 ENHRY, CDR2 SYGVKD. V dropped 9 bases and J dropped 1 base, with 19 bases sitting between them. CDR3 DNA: TGTGCCATAGGGGGGTTCGGGGAGGCGTCCTACGAGCAGTACTTC. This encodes CAIGGFGEASYEQYF.

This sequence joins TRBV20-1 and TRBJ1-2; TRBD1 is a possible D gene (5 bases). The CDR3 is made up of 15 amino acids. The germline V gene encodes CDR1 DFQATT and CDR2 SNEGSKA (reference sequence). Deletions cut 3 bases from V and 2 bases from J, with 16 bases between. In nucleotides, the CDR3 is TGCAGTGCTAGGGCGGGGCAGATGGAAAACTATGGCTACACCTTC. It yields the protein CSARAGQMENYGYTF.

DNA of the CDR3: TGTGCCAGCAGTGATTTCGGGCGTCAAGAGACCCAGTACTTC. It encodes CASSDFGRQETQYF. The J gene is TRBJ2-5, the V gene TRBV2, with D unresolved. The CDR3 covers 14 residues. Trimming took 3 bases from V and 2 from J, leaving 10 bases between them. Germline CDR1 is SNHLY and CDR2 is FYNNEI.

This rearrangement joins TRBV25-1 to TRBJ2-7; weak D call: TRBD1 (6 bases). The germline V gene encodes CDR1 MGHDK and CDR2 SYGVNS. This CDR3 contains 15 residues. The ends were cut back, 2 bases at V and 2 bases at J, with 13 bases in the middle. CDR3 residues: CASSEARGLAYEQYF. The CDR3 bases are TGTGCCAGCAGTGAAGCCAGGGGTTTGGCCTACGAGCAGTACTTC.

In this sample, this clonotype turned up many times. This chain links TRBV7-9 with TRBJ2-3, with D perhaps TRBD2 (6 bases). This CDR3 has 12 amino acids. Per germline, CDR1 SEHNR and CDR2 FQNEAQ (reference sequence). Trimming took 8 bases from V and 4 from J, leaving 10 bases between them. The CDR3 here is CASGPSADTQYF. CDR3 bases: TGTGCCAGCGGACCTAGCGCAGATACGCAGTATTTT.

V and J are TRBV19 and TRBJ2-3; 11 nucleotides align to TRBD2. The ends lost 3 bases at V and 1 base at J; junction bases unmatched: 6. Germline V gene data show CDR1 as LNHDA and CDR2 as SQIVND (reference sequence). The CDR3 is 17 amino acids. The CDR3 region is CASSMQLAGARTDTQYF. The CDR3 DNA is TGTGCCAGTAGTATGCAACTAGCGGGAGCCCGCACAGATACGCAGTATTTT.

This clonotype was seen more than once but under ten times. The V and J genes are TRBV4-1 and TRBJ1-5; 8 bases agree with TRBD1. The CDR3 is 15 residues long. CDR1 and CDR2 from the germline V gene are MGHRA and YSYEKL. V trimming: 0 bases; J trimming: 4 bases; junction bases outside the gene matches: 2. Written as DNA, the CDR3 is TGCGCCAGCAGCCAAGAGGACAGGGTAAATCAGCCCCAGCATTTT. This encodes CASSQEDRVNQPQHF.

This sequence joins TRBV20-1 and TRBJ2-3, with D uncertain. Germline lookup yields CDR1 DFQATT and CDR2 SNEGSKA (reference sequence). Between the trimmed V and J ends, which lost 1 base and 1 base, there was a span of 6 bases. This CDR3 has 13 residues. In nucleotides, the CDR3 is TGCAGTGCTAGAGGTCCAGGCACAGATACGCAGTATTTT. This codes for CSARGPGTDTQYF.

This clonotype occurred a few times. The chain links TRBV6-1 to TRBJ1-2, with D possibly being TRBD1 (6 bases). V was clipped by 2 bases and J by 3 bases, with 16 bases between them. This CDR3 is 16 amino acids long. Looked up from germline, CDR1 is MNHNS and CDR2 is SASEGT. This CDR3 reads CASSEWGGQGHYGYTF. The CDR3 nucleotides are TGTGCCAGCAGTGAATGGGGAGGGCAGGGGCACTATGGCTACACCTTC.

Written as DNA, the CDR3 is TGTGCCAGCAGTGACCGGGGACTTGAAAACACCGGGGAGCTGTTTTTT. Protein product: CASSDRGLENTGELFF. The rearrangement uses TRBV12-3 or TRBV12-4 and TRBJ2-2; TRBD2 is a possible D gene (6 bases). Trimming took 5 bases from V and 2 from J, leaving 15 bases between them. The CDR3 runs 16 residues.